The sequence of this T cell receptor beta chain was determined in a study of T cells in Graves' hyperthyroidism and ophthalmopathy. Study findings and constraints: Ophthalmopathy stood apart from stable hyperthyroidism in a 13 V-J model. A median around 5.9 months before onset, the model predicted ophthalmopathy.

CDR1 and CDR2 (germline): KGHSH, LQKENI. This CDR3 comprises 14 residues. Germline trimming cut 8 bases from V and 0 bases from J; bases unmatched to any gene: 5. In making diagnoses, clinical symptoms, serum thyroxine and TRAb, thyroid ultrasound and orbital computed tomography were all used. Isolation of PBMCs was performed on around 10 ml fresh peripheral blood. This clonotype occurred many times. The antigen remains undetermined. Amplification of TCR beta CDR3 regions used RNA as the template. TCR CDR3 regions were first amplified by RT-PCR with HTBI primers. MiXCR, applied by TCRdb to the multiplex PCR reads, yields one record per CDR3 protein. This sample has around 400,000 distinct CDR3 sequences, with 13% to 15% found just once.

The sequenced sample was blood. The sequence was obtained from a woman in her sixties with Graves' ophthalmopathy. The chain is built from TRBV18 and TRBJ2-7, with TRBD1 matching over 9 bases. The CDR3 is CASSPGQGSYEQYF. The CDR3, as DNA: TGTGCCAGCAGCCCGGGACAGGGCTCCTACGAGCAGTACTTC.